This entry concerns a single T cell receptor beta chain. Other DNA sequences from this sample encode an identical CDR3 as well. Profiling relied on immunoSEQ multiplex PCR, and the TCRdb table lists in-frame clones only, not all of them. The sample lists about 2 million clones; 95% were seen once. This sample is drawn from a study of shared clonotypes between healthy human individuals. The CDR3 spans 12 residues. V was pared by 4 bases and J by 2 bases, with 8 bases between. Germline V gives CDR1 SQVTM, CDR2 ANQGSEA. V gene TRBV29-1 combines with J gene TRBJ2-5; D might be TRBD1 (6 bases). The sequenced sample was naive CD4+ T cells sorted from blood. As for subset: CD45RA+ positively selected. This clonotype was obtained from a man younger than 35 in good health. In DNA, the CDR3 is TGCAGCGTTGCAACAGGGCAAGAGACCCAGTACTTC. Amino acids: CSVATGQETQYF. Drawing the rest from reference TRBV29-1 and TRBJ2-5, the complete variable domain is SAVISQKPSRDICQRGTSLTIQCQVDSQVTMMFWYRQQPGQSLTLIATANQGSEATYESGFVIDKFPISRPNLTFSTLTVSNMSPEDSSIYLCSVATGQETQYFGPGTRLLVL.